What follows are 28 T cell receptor beta chains derived from one specimen sequenced in a study of blood T cells in healthy people across ages. Then a second PCR, running about 6 to 12 cycles, was carried out with a sample-barcoded 5' primer and a J-beta primer mix. TCRdb fed the 5' RACE reads into MiXCR, producing one record per CDR3 protein. The table lists some 890,000 distinct CDR3 sequences, under 35% of them singletons. These data also formed part of another study, on T cells of mothers and their children.

The sequencing input was blood. The receptors were gathered from a woman aged 35 to 49 in good health.

Only a few counts were recorded for this clonotype. This may arise from a read error, as a much more abundant clone is one base away. The chain uses TRBV6-4 and TRBJ2-3, with 7 bases lining up with TRBD1. CDR1 MRHNA and CDR2 SNTAGT come from the germline V gene. The CDR3 length is 14 residues. CDR3 coding DNA: TGTGCCAGCAGTGACGGGGACAGCACAGGTACGCAGTATTTT. Translation gives CASSDGDSTGTQYF.

In this sample, this clonotype turned up many times. The chain couples TRBV29-1 to TRBJ2-7; 7 positions match TRBD2. J was trimmed by 2 bases and V by 4 bases; bases with no gene match: 17. The CDR3 runs 17 residues. Germline CDR1 reads SQVTM; CDR2 reads ANQGSEA. The CDR3 nucleotides are TGCAGCGTTGTCCCAGGGAGGGGCGTAAACTCACCCTACGAGCAGTACTTC. Its translation: CSVVPGRGVNSPYEQYF.

This clonotype came up a few times. The chain links TRBV5-8 to TRBJ2-3; 8 bases map to TRBD2. Unmatched junction bases numbered 6, after V lost 3 bases and J lost 0 bases. Germline CDR1 reads SGHTS; CDR2 reads YDEGEE. This CDR3 comprises 16 residues. The CDR3 sequence: CASSYQTSVSTDTQYF. CDR3 nucleotide sequence: TGTGCCAGCAGCTACCAGACTAGCGTGAGCACAGATACGCAGTATTTT.

This chain links TRBV28 with TRBJ2-5; possible D gene TRBD2, 6 bases. V was cut by 3 bases and J by 5 bases, with 19 bases left in between. The CDR3 loop spans 16 amino acids. The germline CDR1 and CDR2 sequences are MDHEN and SYDVKM. The CDR3 nucleotides read TGTGCCAGCAGTTTCCCCCTGGGAGGCAGGGAGGAGACCCAGTACTTC. This encodes CASSFPLGGREETQYF.

This clonotype was seen many times. The chain is built from TRBV9 and TRBJ1-1; the D gene is possibly TRBD1 (5 bases). V was pared by 3 bases and J by 11 bases, with 23 bases between. CDR1 and CDR2 from the germline V gene are SGDLS and YYNGEE. This CDR3 is built from 15 residues. This CDR3 is CASSARRVEGQAAFF. In DNA, the CDR3 is TGTGCCAGCAGCGCTCGTAGGGTAGAGGGGCAGGCCGCTTTCTTT.

Only a few counts were recorded for this clonotype. The chain is built from TRBV20-1 and TRBJ2-5, with no clear D. V was trimmed by 2 bases and J by 0 bases, leaving 7 bases between them. Germline lookup yields CDR1 DFQATT and CDR2 SNEGSKA (reference sequence). The CDR3 totals 13 residues. CDR3 nucleotide sequence: TGCAGTGCTAGAATGGCGTACCAAGAGACCCAGTACTTC. Protein: CSARMAYQETQYF.

V and J are TRBV7-2 and TRBJ2-5; TRBD2 matches 8 bases. The DNA end is a closer match to TRBJ2-7, so the J assignment may be wrong. Germline lookup yields CDR1 SGHTA and CDR2 FQGNSA. There are 14 residues in the CDR3. CDR3 bases: TGTGCCAGCAGCTCTCCTTTACTAGCGGACGAGCAGTACTTC. Residues: CASSSPLLADEQYF.

This rearrangement joins TRBV5-1 to TRBJ1-5; D gene uncertain. Germline assignment: CDR1 SGHRS and CDR2 YFSETQ. The ends were cut back, 4 bases at V and 2 bases at J, with 16 bases in the middle. This CDR3 is 16 amino acids long. The DNA of the CDR3 is TGCGCCAGCAGCCCCCTAGGGCCGGGTGGCAATCAGCCCCAGCATTTT. It encodes CASSPLGPGGNQPQHF.

At least ten counts were recorded for this clonotype. The chain has TRBV10-3 and TRBJ2-5; D is perhaps TRBD1 (5 bases). The CDR3 runs to 13 residues. Trimming shortened V by 1 base and J by 5 bases, and 8 bases separated the two germline ends. CDR1 is ENHRY and CDR2 is SYGVKD in the germline V gene. CDR3 in amino acids: CAISEWGGETQYF. In DNA, the CDR3 is TGTGCCATCAGTGAGTGGGGCGGTGAGACCCAGTACTTC.

The genes are TRBV3-1 and TRBJ2-1; D unresolved. The CDR3 is 15 residues long. Germline V gene sequence: CDR1 LGHDT, CDR2 YNNKEL (reference sequence). The germline V and J ends were trimmed by 4 bases and 4 bases, with 14 bases remaining between them. DNA of the CDR3: TGTGCCAGCAGCCTGATCCCTTCGCCTTACAATGAGCAGTTCTTC. Its protein is CASSLIPSPYNEQFF.

This clonotype occurred a few times. This may be a read error: a much more frequent sequence differs by one nucleotide. The chain employs TRBV18 and TRBJ2-5; TRBD2 is a possible D gene (6 bases). Germline CDR1 and CDR2: KGHSH and LQKENI. This CDR3 spans 15 amino acids. The CDR3 sequence: CVSSPGTNVGGEQYF. In nucleotides, the CDR3 is TGTGTCAGCTCACCAGGGACCAACGTAGGAGGGGAGCAGTACTTC.

This clonotype was observed a few times. V usage is TRBV20-1 and J usage is TRBJ2-2; the match to TRBD2 covers 12 bases. This CDR3 is built from 16 residues. The V gene end was trimmed by 5 bases and the J gene end by 1 base; junction bases not matched to a gene: 5. Germline assignment: CDR1 DFQATT and CDR2 SNEGSKA (reference sequence). This CDR3 reads CSAPRTSGVNTGELFF. The CDR3 coding sequence is TGCAGTGCTCCGCGGACTAGCGGGGTGAACACCGGGGAGCTGTTTTTT.

This clonotype was seen at least ten times. This sequence joins TRBV29-1 and TRBJ2-5; D is undetermined. Germline V gene lookup returns CDR1 SQVTM and CDR2 ANQGSEA. The CDR3 covers 10 residues. The V end was cut by 5 bases, the J end by 3 bases, with 4 bases between. The CDR3, as DNA: TGCAGCGTTCACGAAGAGACCCAGTACTTC. Protein sequence: CSVHEETQYF. Variable domain in full (rest from reference TRBV29-1 and TRBJ2-5): SAVISQKPSRDICQRGTSLTIQCQVDSQVTMMFWYRQQPGQSLTLIATANQGSEATYESGFVIDKFPISRPNLTFSTLTVSNMSPEDSSIYLCSVHEETQYFGPGTRLLVL.

J is TRBJ1-1 and V is TRBV7-8; 10 bases are shared with TRBD1. Germline CDR1 is SGHVS and CDR2 is FQNEAQ. The CDR3 has 17 residues. J lost 2 bases, V lost 1 base, and 7 bases had no gene match. CDR3 bases: TGTGCCAGCAGCTTAGTGGGGACAGGGGTCAAAAACACTGAAGCTTTCTTT. Translating it yields CASSLVGTGVKNTEAFF.

This clonotype was recorded at least ten times. The rearrangement links TRBV29-1 to TRBJ2-1; D may be TRBD1 (5 bases). The CDR3 contains 17 residues. Trimming removed 4 bases from V and 0 bases from J, with 19 bases in between. The germline V gene has CDR1 SQVTM and CDR2 ANQGSEA. This chain's CDR3 is CSVGRMTDIFSYNEQFF. Written as DNA, the CDR3 is TGCAGCGTTGGCCGGATGACAGATATCTTCTCCTACAATGAGCAGTTCTTC.

This clonotype has more than one count but fewer than ten. The chain recombines TRBV30 with TRBJ1-6; a possible D gene is TRBD1 (5 bases). CDR3 length: 15 residues. Germline CDR1 is GTSNPN and CDR2 is SVGIG (reference sequence). The V gene lost 7 bases and the J gene lost 1 base, with 14 bases spanning the gap. For the CDR3, the DNA is TGTGCCTCCCGGCAGGGAGTGTCCTATAATTCACCCCTCCACTTT. Translation: CASRQGVSYNSPLHF.

This clonotype showed up many times. The chain uses TRBV29-1 and TRBJ1-2; a possible D gene is TRBD1 (5 bases). Germline V lookup: CDR1 SQVTM, CDR2 ANQGSEA. V was clipped by 5 bases and J by 4 bases, with 8 bases between them. CDR3 size: 11 residues. CDR3 bases: TGCAGCGTTTCGGGGACCTATGGCTACACCTTC. This encodes CSVSGTYGYTF. The full variable domain, its missing parts supplied by reference TRBV29-1 and TRBJ1-2, is SAVISQKPSRDICQRGTSLTIQCQVDSQVTMMFWYRQQPGQSLTLIATANQGSEATYESGFVIDKFPISRPNLTFSTLTVSNMSPEDSSIYLCSVSGTYGYTFGSGTRLTVV.

This clonotype occurred many times. The V gene is TRBV7-9, the J gene TRBJ1-2; D not certain. Trimming removed 5 bases from V and 3 bases from J, with 22 bases in between. This CDR3 has 17 amino acids. The germline gives CDR1 SEHNR, CDR2 FQNEAQ (reference sequence). CDR3 nucleotides: TGTGCCAGCAGCCGGAAAAACAAGGGAGTGTTTGACTATGGCTACACCTTC. It yields the protein CASSRKNKGVFDYGYTF.

A note on this clonotype: Since a much larger clone is just one base distant, this may be a read error. V gene TRBV7-8 combines with J gene TRBJ2-7; D is possibly TRBD1 or TRBD2 (5 bases each). CDR1 and CDR2 (germline): SGHVS, FQNEAQ. The CDR3 is 15 amino acids. V gave up 5 bases and J gave up 4 bases, with 18 bases separating them. The CDR3 here is CASSQKWGRKYEQYF. In DNA form, the CDR3 reads TGTGCCAGCAGCCAAAAGTGGGGACGGAAATACGAGCAGTACTTC.

This clonotype has only a few counts. The chain joins TRBV7-2 to TRBJ1-1; 7 bases align to TRBD1. This CDR3 has 16 residues. The V and J ends lost 5 bases and 4 bases, in that order; junction bases with no gene match: 13. Per the germline V gene, CDR1 is SGHTA and CDR2 is FQGNSA. The DNA for the CDR3 is TGTGCCAGCAGCCCCCAGGGGGGGGTAGGAGGCACTGAAGCTTTCTTT. This translates into CASSPQGGVGGTEAFF.

This clonotype was counted ten times or more. The chain employs TRBV6-1 and TRBJ2-7; 7 bases fit TRBD2. From germline, CDR1 is MNHNS and CDR2 SASEGT. The CDR3 is made up of 13 amino acids. Trimming took 6 bases from V and 3 from J; bases not matched to a gene: 5. The CDR3: CASRGSGGYEQYF. The CDR3 nucleotides read TGTGCCAGCAGAGGATCGGGGGGCTACGAGCAGTACTTC.

This chain joins TRBV5-1 and TRBJ2-1, with TRBD1 matching 9 bases. V lost 0 bases and J lost 13; bases outside the gene matches: 11. Germline CDR1 is SGHRS and CDR2 is YFSETQ. This CDR3 has 15 residues. DNA of the CDR3: TGCGCCAGCAGCTTGGCCGGGACAGGGACTTTTGAACAGTTCTTC. Residues: CASSLAGTGTFEQFF. The full variable domain, rest sourced from reference TRBV5-1 and TRBJ2-1, is KAGVTQTPRYLIKTRGQQVTLSCSPISGHRSVSWYQQTPGQGLQFLFEYFSETQRNKGNFPGRFSGRQFSNSRSEMNVSTLELGDSALYLCASSLAGTGTFEQFFGPGTRLTVL.

A few counts support this clonotype. Just one base apart from a much larger clone, this may be a read error. The gene calls are TRBV20-1 and TRBJ2-5, with D possibly matching TRBD1 (6 bases). The germline CDR1 and CDR2 sequences are DFQATT and SNEGSKA (reference sequence). The CDR3 runs 10 residues. V lost 3 bases and J lost 10, with 9 bases in between. The chain's CDR3 is CSASLGHQYF. CDR3 DNA sequence: TGCAGTGCTAGTTTGGGACACCAGTACTTC.

This clonotype was counted ten times or more. The chain uses TRBV7-6 and TRBJ2-7, with TRBD2 identical over 8 bases. The CDR3 covers 15 residues. V lost 4 bases, J lost 5 bases, and 10 bases stayed unmatched. Germline CDR1 is SGHVS and CDR2 is FNYEAQ. The CDR3 DNA is TGTGCCAGCAGCTCGGGAGGGGGTAGCGGCGACGAGCAGTACTTC. Its translation: CASSSGGGSGDEQYF. Looking up the rest from reference TRBV7-6 and TRBJ2-7 gives the full variable domain: GAGVSQSPRYKVTKRGQDVALRCDPISGHVSLYWYRQALGQGPEFLTYFNYEAQQDKSGLPNDRFSAERPEGSISTLTIQRTEQRDSAMYRCASSSGGGSGDEQYFGPGTRLTVT.

This clonotype was recorded many times. The gene calls are TRBV7-6 and TRBJ2-1, with 7 bases that match TRBD1. The CDR3 extends over 18 amino acids. J gave up 4 bases and V 5 bases, and 17 bases lay outside the gene matches. Germline CDR1 SGHVS, CDR2 FNYEAQ. CDR3 sequence: CASSGNRGSAAGYNEQFF. CDR3 nucleotides: TGTGCCAGCAGCGGAAACAGGGGATCCGCCGCTGGGTACAATGAGCAGTTCTTC.

This rearrangement joins TRBV5-1 to TRBJ2-5, with 8 bases lining up with TRBD1. The end of the DNA aligns better with TRBJ2-7, so the J call may be wrong. The germline CDR1 and CDR2 sequences are SGHRS and YFSETQ. This CDR3 contains 17 residues. The CDR3 bases are TGCGCCAGCAGCTCGGCCGGAGGGACAGGTTCCTCCTACGAGCAGTACTTC. This gives the protein CASSSAGGTGSSYEQYF.

This clonotype was counted between two and nine times. The rearrangement links TRBV28 to TRBJ1-5; TRBD1 might be the D (6 bases). The CDR3 spans 15 residues. V was cut by 8 bases and J by 2 bases, with 16 bases left in between. The germline CDR1 and CDR2 sequences are MDHEN and SYDVKM. DNA of the CDR3: TGTGCCAGCCAATCGGGGTCAGGGGGCAATCAGCCCCAGCATTTT. This codes for CASQSGSGGNQPQHF.

The CDR3: CASSLSSDRGVRKLFF. Written as DNA, the CDR3 is TGTGCCAGCAGCTTATCCTCAGACAGGGGAGTGAGAAAACTGTTTTTT. The rearrangement uses TRBV7-9 and TRBJ1-4; TRBD1 matches at 8 bases. CDR1 is SEHNR and CDR2 is FQNEAQ in the germline V gene (reference sequence). CDR3 size: 16 residues. Trimming cost V 2 bases and J 10 bases; bases outside gene matches: 12.